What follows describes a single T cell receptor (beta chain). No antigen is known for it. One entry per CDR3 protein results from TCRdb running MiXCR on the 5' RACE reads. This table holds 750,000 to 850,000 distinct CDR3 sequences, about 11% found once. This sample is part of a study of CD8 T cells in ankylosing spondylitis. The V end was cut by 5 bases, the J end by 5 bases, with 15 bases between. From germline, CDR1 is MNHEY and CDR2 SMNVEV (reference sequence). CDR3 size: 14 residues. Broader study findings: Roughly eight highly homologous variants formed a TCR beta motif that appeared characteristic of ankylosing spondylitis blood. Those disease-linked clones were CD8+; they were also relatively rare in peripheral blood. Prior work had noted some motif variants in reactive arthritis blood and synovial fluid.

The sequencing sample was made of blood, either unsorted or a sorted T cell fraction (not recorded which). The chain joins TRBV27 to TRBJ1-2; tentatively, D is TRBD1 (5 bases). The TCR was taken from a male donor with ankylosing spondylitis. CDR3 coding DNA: TGTGCCAGCAGTCCTACAATGGGGGGTTATGGCTACACCTTC. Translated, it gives CASSPTMGGYGYTF.